This TCR beta chain was captured by sequencing in a study of blood T cell repertoires in COVID-19. Produced via immunoSEQ multiplex PCR; TCRdb's table is partial and in-frame only. The table includes fewer than 200,000 clones, approximately 85% detected once. CDR1 MGHRA and CDR2 YSYEKL come from the germline V gene. V dropped 1 base and J dropped 1 base, with 9 bases sitting between them. CDR3 length: 15 amino acids. The rearrangement uses TRBV4-1 and TRBJ2-3, with D possibly TRBD2 on 6 matching bases. The origin of this receptor is a man between 60 and 70 years old who had recovered from COVID-19. Sequenced sample: peripheral blood. The CDR3 DNA follows: TGCGCCAGCAGCCAAGGGTGGGGGGGCACAGATACGCAGTATTTT. Translated, it gives CASSQGWGGTDTQYF.